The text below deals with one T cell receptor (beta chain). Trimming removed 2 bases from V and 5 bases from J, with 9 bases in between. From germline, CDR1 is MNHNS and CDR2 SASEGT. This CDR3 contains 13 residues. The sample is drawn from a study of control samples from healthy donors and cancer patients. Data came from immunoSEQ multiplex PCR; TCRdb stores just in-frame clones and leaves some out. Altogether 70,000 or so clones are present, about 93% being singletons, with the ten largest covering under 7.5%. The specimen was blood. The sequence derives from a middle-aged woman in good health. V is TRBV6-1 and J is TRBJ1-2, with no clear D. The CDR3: CASSERVGYGYTF. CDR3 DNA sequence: TGTGCCAGCAGTGAACGGGTGGGGTATGGCTACACCTTC.